What follows describes a single T cell receptor (beta chain). The sample is drawn from a study of cytomegalovirus exposure and HLA in healthy donors. Measured with immunoSEQ multiplex PCR; TCRdb has only the in-frame clones, and not every one. The table records about 120,000 clones, approximately 91% of them present only once. The germline V and J ends were trimmed by 5 bases and 8 bases, with 13 bases remaining between them. This CDR3 contains 13 residues. CDR1 is SGHAT, CDR2 FQNNGV, per germline. The TCR was taken from a man between 18 and 35 years old in good health and CMV-seropositive. The sequenced material came from PBMCs. This chain links TRBV11-2 with TRBJ2-1; a weak D match, TRBD2 (5 bases). The CDR3 bases are TGTGCCAGCAGCCCCGACCTGGGAGATGAGCAGTTCTTC. Encoded protein: CASSPDLGDEQFF.